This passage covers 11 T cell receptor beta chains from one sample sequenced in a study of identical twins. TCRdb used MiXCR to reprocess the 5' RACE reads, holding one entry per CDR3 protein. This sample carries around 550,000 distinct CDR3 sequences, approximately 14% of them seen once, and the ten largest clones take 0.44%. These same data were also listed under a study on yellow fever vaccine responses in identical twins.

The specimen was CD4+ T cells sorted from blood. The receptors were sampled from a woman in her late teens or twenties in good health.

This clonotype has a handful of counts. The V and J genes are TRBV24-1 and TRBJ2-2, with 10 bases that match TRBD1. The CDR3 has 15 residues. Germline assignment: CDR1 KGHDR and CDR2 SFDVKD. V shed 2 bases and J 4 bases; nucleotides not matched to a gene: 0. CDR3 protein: CATSDWTGGTGELFF. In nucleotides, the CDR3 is TGTGCCACCAGTGATTGGACAGGGGGCACCGGGGAGCTGTTTTTT.

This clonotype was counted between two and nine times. The CDR3 region has the DNA TGCGCCAGCAGCTTGCCGCCAGGGAGCTCCTACGAGCAGTACGTC. It is translated as CASSLPPGSSYEQYV. The chain is built from TRBV5-1 and TRBJ2-7; perhaps D is TRBD1 or TRBD2 (5 bases each). The germline V gene encodes CDR1 SGHRS and CDR2 YFSETQ. The CDR3 extends over 15 amino acids. V was cut by 1 base and J by 0 bases, with 11 bases left in between.

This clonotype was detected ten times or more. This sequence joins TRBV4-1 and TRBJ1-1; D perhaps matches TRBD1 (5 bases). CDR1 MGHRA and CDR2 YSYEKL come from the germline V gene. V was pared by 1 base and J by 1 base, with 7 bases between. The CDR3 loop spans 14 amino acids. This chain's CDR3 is CASSQVGGNTEAFF. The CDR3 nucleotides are TGCGCCAGCAGCCAAGTTGGGGGGAACACTGAAGCTTTCTTT.

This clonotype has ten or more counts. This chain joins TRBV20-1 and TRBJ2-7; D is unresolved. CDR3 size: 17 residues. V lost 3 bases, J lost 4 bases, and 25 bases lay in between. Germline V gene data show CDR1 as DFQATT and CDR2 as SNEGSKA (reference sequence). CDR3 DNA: TGCAGTGCTAGCACAATCCCGGATCGGTACGGTCGATACGAGCAGTACTTC. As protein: CSASTIPDRYGRYEQYF.

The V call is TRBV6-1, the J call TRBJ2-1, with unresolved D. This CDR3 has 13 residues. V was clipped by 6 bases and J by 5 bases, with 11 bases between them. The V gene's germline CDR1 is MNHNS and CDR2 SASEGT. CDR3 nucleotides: TGTGCCAGCAGGCCGGGCAGTAACAATGAGCAGTTCTTC. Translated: CASRPGSNNEQFF.

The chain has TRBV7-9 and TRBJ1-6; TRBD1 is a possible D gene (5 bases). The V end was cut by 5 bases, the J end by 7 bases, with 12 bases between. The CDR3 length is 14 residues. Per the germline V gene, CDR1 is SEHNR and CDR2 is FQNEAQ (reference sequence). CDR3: CASSPRDLNSPLHF. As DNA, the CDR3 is TGTGCCAGCAGCCCCAGGGACCTCAATTCACCCCTCCACTTT.

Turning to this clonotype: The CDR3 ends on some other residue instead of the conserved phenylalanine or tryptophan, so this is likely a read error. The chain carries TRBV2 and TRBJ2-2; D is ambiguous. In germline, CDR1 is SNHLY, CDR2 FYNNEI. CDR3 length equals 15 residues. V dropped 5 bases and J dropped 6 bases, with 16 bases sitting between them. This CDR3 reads CASSRQTYNAGELFS. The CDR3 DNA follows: TGTGCCAGCAGTCGCCAGACCTATAACGCCGGGGAGCTGTTTTCT.

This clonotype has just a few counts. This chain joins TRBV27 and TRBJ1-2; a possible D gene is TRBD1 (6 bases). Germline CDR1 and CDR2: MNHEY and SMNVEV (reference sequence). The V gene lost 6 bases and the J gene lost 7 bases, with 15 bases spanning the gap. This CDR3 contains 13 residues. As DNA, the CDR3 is TGTGCCAGCAGGTCGGGGGGCACTGGTGGCTACACCTTC. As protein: CASRSGGTGGYTF.

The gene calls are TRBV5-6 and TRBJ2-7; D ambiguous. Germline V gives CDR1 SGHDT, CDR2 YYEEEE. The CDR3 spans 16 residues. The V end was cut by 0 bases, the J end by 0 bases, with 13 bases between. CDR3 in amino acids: CASSLGAPGSSYEQYV. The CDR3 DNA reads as TGTGCCAGCAGCTTGGGAGCGCCCGGAAGCTCCTACGAGCAGTACGTC.

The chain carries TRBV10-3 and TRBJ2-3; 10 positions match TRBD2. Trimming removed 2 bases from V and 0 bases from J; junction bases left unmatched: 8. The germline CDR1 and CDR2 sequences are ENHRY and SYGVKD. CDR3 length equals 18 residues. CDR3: CAISEIGLAVPSTDTQYF. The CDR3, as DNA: TGTGCCATCAGTGAGATAGGACTAGCGGTTCCTAGCACAGATACGCAGTATTTT.

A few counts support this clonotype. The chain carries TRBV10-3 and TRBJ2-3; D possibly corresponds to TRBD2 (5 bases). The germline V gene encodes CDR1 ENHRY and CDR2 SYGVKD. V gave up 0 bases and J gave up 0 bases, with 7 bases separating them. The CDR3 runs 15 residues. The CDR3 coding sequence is TGTGCCATCAGTGAGTCGGAGGTTAGCACAGATACGCAGTATTTT. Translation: CAISESEVSTDTQYF.